This entry lists 28 T cell receptor beta chains sequenced from one sample in a study of PD-1 blockade in classical Hodgkin lymphoma. Some clones are missing from TCRdb's copy, which holds only in-frame ones; the method was immunoSEQ multiplex PCR. The sample has some 90,000 clones, approximately 86% seen once. The time point is: cycle 4 day 1 (C4D1), after 5 to 7 weeks of nivolumab. Following autologous stem cell transplantation, relapse occurred in every patient, and exposure to brentuximab vedotin varied. This specimen was peripheral blood mononuclear cells (PBMCs), taken before the fourth cycle of nivolumab. The receptors come from a human donor with classical Hodgkin lymphoma.

This rearrangement joins TRBV28 to TRBJ2-3; TRBD2 matches 8 bases. The germline V gene has CDR1 MDHEN and CDR2 SYDVKM. The ends lost 6 bases at V and 4 bases at J; junction bases unmatched: 9. The CDR3 length is 15 residues. CDR3 region: CASSLGGARADTQYF. The CDR3 nucleotides read TGTGCCAGCAGCCTCGGGGGGGCCCGGGCAGATACGCAGTATTTT.

The rearrangement joins TRBV19 to TRBJ2-5; 9 nucleotides align to TRBD2. The CDR3 is made up of 16 amino acids. Looked up from germline, CDR1 is LNHDA and CDR2 is SQIVND (reference sequence). The V gene end was trimmed by 9 bases and the J gene end by 5 bases; junction bases not matched to a gene: 16. The DNA of the CDR3 is TGTGCCAGCAGTCCCAGGGGTAGCGGGAGCCGGGAGACCCAGTACTTC. This translates into CASSPRGSGSRETQYF.

The chain has TRBV7-8 and TRBJ2-3; TRBD2 aligns across 7 bases. Germline values: CDR1 SGHVS, CDR2 FQNEAQ. The CDR3 runs to 12 residues. Germline trimming cut 5 bases from V and 6 bases from J; bases unmatched to any gene: 2. The CDR3 DNA sequence: TGTGCCAGCAGCCCCGGGGGGGATACGCAGTATTTT. Amino acids: CASSPGGDTQYF.

This chain connects TRBV15 to TRBJ1-1, with D unclear. V dropped 5 bases and J dropped 1 base, with 23 bases sitting between them. The germline V gene encodes CDR1 LNHNV and CDR2 YYDKDF (reference sequence). This CDR3 is 18 amino acids long. The CDR3 bases are TGTGCCACCAGCGGATTGAACCCAGCCTCTGGCCGGAACACTGAAGCTTTCTTT. It yields the protein CATSGLNPASGRNTEAFF.

The J gene is TRBJ2-1, the V gene TRBV7-3, with 9 bases matching TRBD2. J was trimmed by 7 bases and V by 5 bases; bases with no gene match: 6. The CDR3 sequence is 14 residues long. Germline V gene data show CDR1 as SGHTA and CDR2 as FQGTGA. The CDR3 sequence: CASSVSGRRNEQFF. The DNA for the CDR3 is TGTGCCAGCAGCGTTAGCGGGAGAAGGAATGAGCAGTTCTTC.

The J gene is TRBJ1-2, the V gene TRBV7-2; the D is unclear. The CDR3 spans 13 residues. Trimming left V 5 bases short and J 5 bases short, with 12 bases between. Germline loops: CDR1 SGHTA, CDR2 FQGNSA. DNA of the CDR3: TGTGCCAGCAGCCCCGAAAGGCGGTATGGCTACACCTTC. Translated, it gives CASSPERRYGYTF.

V is TRBV5-1 and J is TRBJ2-3, with D tentatively TRBD1 or TRBD2 (6 bases each). This CDR3 is built from 14 residues. In germline, CDR1 is SGHRS, CDR2 YFSETQ. The germline V and J ends were trimmed by 1 base and 6 bases, with 12 bases remaining between them. CDR3: CASSLPGAGDTQYF. The CDR3 region has the DNA TGCGCCAGCAGCTTGCCAGGGGCGGGGGATACGCAGTATTTT.

This chain joins TRBV18 and TRBJ2-1, with 7 bases identical to TRBD1. Trimming took 3 bases from V and 1 from J; bases not matched to a gene: 9. The CDR3 has 17 amino acids. Germline V gene sequence: CDR1 KGHSH, CDR2 LQKENI. For the CDR3, the DNA is TGTGCCAGCTCACCCCCTTTAGGGGGCACGTCCTACAATGAGCAGTTCTTC. Encoded protein: CASSPPLGGTSYNEQFF.

CDR3 region: CASSLVSQRQETQYF. The CDR3, as DNA: TGTGCCAGCAGCTTAGTGTCCCAGCGGCAAGAGACCCAGTACTTC. The rearrangement joins TRBV7-6 to TRBJ2-5; D possibly corresponds to TRBD2 (5 bases). CDR3 size: 15 residues. Germline-derived CDR1 and CDR2 are SGHVS and FNYEAQ. Trimming took off 1 base at V and 2 bases at J, with 11 bases between the two ends.

The genes are TRBV29-1 and TRBJ2-1; TRBD2 aligns across 15 bases. This CDR3 comprises 13 residues. Germline V gene data show CDR1 as SQVTM and CDR2 as ANQGSEA. Trimming cost V 7 bases and J 6 bases; bases outside gene matches: 1. CDR3 DNA sequence: TGCAGCGCGGGACTAGCGGGAGGCAATGAGCAGTTCTTC. The encoded protein is CSAGLAGGNEQFF.

This clone was counted a few times. The genes are TRBV2 and TRBJ2-7, with D possibly TRBD1 on 6 matching bases. V was shortened by 8 bases and J by 1 base, with 21 bases between the two germline ends. CDR1 is SNHLY, CDR2 FYNNEI, per germline. The CDR3 length is 16 residues. CDR3 protein: CASPGLGARGSYEQYF. The CDR3 DNA reads TGTGCCAGCCCGGGGCTGGGAGCCAGGGGATCCTACGAGCAGTACTTC.

This clone was seen just once. The V call is TRBV10-3, the J call TRBJ2-1; the match to TRBD2 covers 12 bases. The germline CDR1 and CDR2 sequences are ENHRY and SYGVKD. The CDR3 runs 14 residues. V gave up 6 bases and J gave up 7 bases; unmatched junction bases: 4. The CDR3 spells CAIRTSGSANEQFF. CDR3 DNA sequence: TGTGCCATCAGGACTAGCGGGAGTGCAAATGAGCAGTTCTTC.

This rearrangement joins TRBV18 to TRBJ2-7, with no clear D. Germline CDR1 KGHSH, CDR2 LQKENI. Trimming stripped 1 base from V and 0 bases from J, with 7 bases between. This CDR3 is built from 14 residues. CDR3 sequence: CASSPLQDSYEQYF. In nucleotides, the CDR3 is TGTGCCAGCTCACCACTGCAGGACTCCTACGAGCAGTACTTC.

This sequence joins TRBV9 and TRBJ2-1; D may be TRBD2 (5 bases). The V and J ends lost 0 bases and 0 bases respectively, with 19 bases between them. The CDR3 totals 19 residues. In germline, CDR1 is SGDLS, CDR2 YYNGEE. The CDR3: CASSVGARAGRGSYNEQFF. CDR3 coding DNA: TGTGCCAGCAGCGTAGGGGCTCGGGCGGGCCGGGGCTCCTACAATGAGCAGTTCTTC.

The chain carries TRBV19 and TRBJ2-2; maybe TRBD2 (5 bases). The V and J ends lost 8 bases and 3 bases respectively, with 10 bases between them. CDR1 and CDR2 (germline): LNHDA, SQIVND (reference sequence). The CDR3 totals 13 residues. CDR3 in amino acids: CASGTRHTGELFF. CDR3 in DNA: TGTGCCAGTGGCACTAGGCACACCGGGGAGCTGTTTTTT.

The chain links TRBV9 to TRBJ1-3; 8 nucleotides match TRBD1. The V and J ends lost 3 bases and 3 bases, in that order; junction bases with no gene match: 14. The CDR3 runs 18 residues. Germline V gives CDR1 SGDLS, CDR2 YYNGEE. The CDR3 is CASSEDSRQGRYGNTIYF. In DNA, the CDR3 is TGTGCCAGCAGCGAGGATTCCCGACAGGGGCGTTATGGAAACACCATATATTTT. The full variable domain, rest sourced from reference TRBV9 and TRBJ1-3, is DSGVTQTPKHLITATGQRVTLRCSPRSGDLSVYWYQQSLDQGLQFLIQYYNGEERAKGNILERFSAQQFPDLHSELNLSSLELGDSALYFCASSEDSRQGRYGNTIYFGEGSWLTVV.

This clone was seen just once. This chain uses TRBV6-5 with TRBJ2-7; D gene uncertain. The CDR3 has 15 residues. The V end was cut by 6 bases, the J end by 6 bases, with 21 bases between. Germline CDR1 and CDR2: MNHEY and SVGAGI. The CDR3 loop is CASRHTSLVGGEQYF. The CDR3 nucleotides read TGTGCCAGCAGGCACACCTCATTAGTCGGCGGCGAGCAGTACTTC.

The chain has TRBV30 and TRBJ2-1; 14 bases are shared with TRBD2. This CDR3 has 16 residues. Unmatched junction bases numbered 10, after V lost 3 bases and J lost 9 bases. The germline gives CDR1 GTSNPN, CDR2 SVGIG (reference sequence). The CDR3 nucleotides are TGTGCCTGGAGCCGCCTTAGGGGACTAGCGGGAGCTGAGCAGTTCTTC. Protein: CAWSRLRGLAGAEQFF.

This clone was picked up a small number of times. This chain connects TRBV12-5 to TRBJ1-1; TRBD1 matches at 7 bases. The germline V gene has CDR1 LGHNT and CDR2 FRNRAP. Trimming removed 0 bases from V and 0 bases from J; junction bases left unmatched: 4. The CDR3 is 16 residues long. In DNA form, the CDR3 reads TGTGCTAGTGGTTTGGTACAGGGGCCCATGAACACTGAAGCTTTCTTT. Translated: CASGLVQGPMNTEAFF.

Details on this clone: This same CDR3 is encoded by further DNA sequences in the sample. The CDR3 DNA reads as TGTGCCAGCAGCTTAACTAGCGGGTACGAGCAGTACTTC. Its translation: CASSLTSGYEQYF. The chain joins TRBV7-2 to TRBJ2-7, with TRBD2 matching 9 bases. CDR3 length: 13 residues. After removal of 2 bases from V and 4 bases from J, the junction contained 0 bases not matched to a gene. Germline V gives CDR1 SGHTA, CDR2 FQGNSA.

This chain connects TRBV19 to TRBJ2-7; 8 positions match TRBD1. This CDR3 has 14 residues. After removal of 8 bases from V and 2 bases from J, the junction contained 8 bases not matched to a gene. Germline loops: CDR1 LNHDA, CDR2 SQIVND (reference sequence). CDR3 loop: CASRTGGFPYEQYF. CDR3 nucleotides: TGTGCCAGTCGCACAGGGGGATTCCCCTACGAGCAGTACTTC.

Here the CDR3 DNA reads TGTGCCAGCAGCAGGACAGGGACCGGTACAGATACGCAGTATTTT. Translated, it gives CASSRTGTGTDTQYF. The chain recombines TRBV5-4 with TRBJ2-3; 8 bases are shared with TRBD1. The germline gives CDR1 SGHNT, CDR2 YYREEE (reference sequence). V lost 4 bases and J lost 3; bases outside the gene matches: 7. The CDR3 is made up of 15 amino acids. Using reference TRBV5-4 and TRBJ2-3 for the parts outside the CDR3, the full variable domain is ETGVTQSPTHLIKTRGQQVTLRCSSQSGHNTVSWYQQALGQGPQFIFQYYREEENGRGNFPPRFSGLQFPNYSSELNVNALELDDSALYLCASSRTGTGTDTQYFGPGTRLTVL.

This clone was detected once. The genes are TRBV7-9 and TRBJ1-1; the D is unclear. Germline V gives CDR1 SEHNR, CDR2 FQNEAQ (reference sequence). V shed 1 base and J shed 1 base, with 4 bases lying between them. CDR3 length: 13 amino acids. CDR3 bases: TGTGCCAGCAGCTTAGGGGCGAACACTGAAGCTTTCTTT. Protein sequence: CASSLGANTEAFF.

The chain combines TRBV7-6 with TRBJ2-5, with TRBD2 matching 14 bases. The CDR3 is made up of 18 amino acids. V shed 5 bases, J shed 4 bases, and the junction held 12 bases outside the gene matches. The germline gives CDR1 SGHVS, CDR2 FNYEAQ. The DNA of the CDR3 is TGTGCCAGCAGCGAGACTGGGACTAGCGGGAGAGGGGGAGAGACCCAGTACTTC. Its protein is CASSETGTSGRGGETQYF.

The chain recombines TRBV19 with TRBJ2-1; D may correspond to TRBD1 or TRBD2 (5 bases each). The CDR3 has 14 residues. Between the trimmed V and J ends, which lost 2 bases and 9 bases, there was a span of 14 bases. In germline, CDR1 is LNHDA, CDR2 SQIVND (reference sequence). The chain's CDR3 is CASSISGPKSEQFF. The CDR3 nucleotides read TGTGCCAGTAGTATATCGGGACCAAAGAGTGAGCAGTTCTTC.

The chain is built from TRBV10-3 and TRBJ2-7; maybe TRBD1 (6 bases). Germline assignment: CDR1 ENHRY and CDR2 SYGVKD. This CDR3 has 14 amino acids. Deletions cut 0 bases from V and 9 bases from J, with 15 bases between. CDR3 DNA: TGTGCCATCAGTGAGTCGTACAGGGAGTCAGGGCAGTACTTC. Protein: CAISESYRESGQYF.

A note on this clone: Germline and junction disagree at one end, which may indicate a read error. CDR3: CASSQPSNLLF. As DNA, the CDR3 is TGTGCCAGCAGTCAACCCTCTAACTTGCTCTTC. The gene calls are TRBV6-1 and TRBJ2-1; no reliable D call. The CDR3 runs to 11 residues. Per the germline V gene, CDR1 is MNHNS and CDR2 is SASEGT.

The CDR3 sequence is CASSFNSRVSGANVLTF. The CDR3 DNA reads TGTGCCAGCAGCTTTAATTCCAGGGTGTCTGGGGCCAACGTCCTGACTTTC. The V gene is TRBV5-4, the J gene TRBJ2-6, with D perhaps matching TRBD1 (5 bases). Germline V gene sequence: CDR1 SGHNT, CDR2 YYREEE (reference sequence). The CDR3 length is 17 residues. Trimming took 2 bases from V and 1 from J, leaving 13 bases between them.